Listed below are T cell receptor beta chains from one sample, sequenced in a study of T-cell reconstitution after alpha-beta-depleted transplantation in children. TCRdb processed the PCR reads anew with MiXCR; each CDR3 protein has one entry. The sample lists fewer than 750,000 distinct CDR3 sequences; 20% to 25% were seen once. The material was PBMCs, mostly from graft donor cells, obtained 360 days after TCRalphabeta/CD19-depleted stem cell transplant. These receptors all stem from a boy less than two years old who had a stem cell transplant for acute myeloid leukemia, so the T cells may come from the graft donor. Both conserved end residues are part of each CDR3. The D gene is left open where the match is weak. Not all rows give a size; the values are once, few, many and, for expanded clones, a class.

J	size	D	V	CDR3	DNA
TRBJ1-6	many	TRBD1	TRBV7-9	CASSSGPDRVNSPLHF	TGTGCCAGCAGCTCCGGACCCGACAGGGTGAATTCACCCCTCCACTTT
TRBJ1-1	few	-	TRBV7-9	CASSLAWGEAFF	TGTGCCAGCAGCTTAGCGTGGGGAGAAGCTTTCTTT
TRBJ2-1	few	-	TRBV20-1	CSAGLQSYNEQFF	TGCAGTGCGGGTCTCCAATCCTACAATGAGCAGTTCTTC
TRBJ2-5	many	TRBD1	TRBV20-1	CSAKDRQGIETQYF	TGCAGTGCTAAGGACAGACAGGGAATTGAGACCCAGTACTTC
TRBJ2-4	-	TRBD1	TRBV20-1	CSARDPTGVGRDIQYF	TGCAGTGCTAGAGACCCGACAGGGGTAGGGCGGGACATTCAGTACTTC
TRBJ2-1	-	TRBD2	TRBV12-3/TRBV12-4	CASSPVGGGAYNEQFF	TGTGCCAGCAGCCCCGTCGGCGGGGGGGCCTACAATGAGCAGTTCTTC
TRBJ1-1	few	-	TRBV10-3	CAISPFVNTEAFF	TGTGCCATCAGTCCATTCGTGAACACTGAAGCTTTCTTT
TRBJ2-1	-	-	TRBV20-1	CSASHSDVEQFF	TGCAGTGCTAGCCACTCTGATGTCGAGCAGTTCTTC
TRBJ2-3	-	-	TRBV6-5	CASSYSIDFTDTQYF	TGTGCCAGCAGTTACTCGATTGACTTCACCGATACGCAGTATTTT
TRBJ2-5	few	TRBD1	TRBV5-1	CASSLVRDRALETQYF	TGCGCCAGCAGCTTGGTCCGGGACAGGGCGTTGGAGACCCAGTACTTC
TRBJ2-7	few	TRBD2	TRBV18	CASSPGLGAYEQYF	TGTGCCAGCTCACCGGGACTAGGAGCCTACGAGCAGTACTTC
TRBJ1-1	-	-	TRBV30	CAWSVYEQGAFF	TGTGCCTGGAGTGTGTACGAGCAGGGGGCTTTCTTT
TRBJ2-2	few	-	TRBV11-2	CASSLLPGLSNTGELFF	TGTGCCAGCAGCTTATTGCCGGGACTCTCGAACACCGGGGAGCTGTTTTTT
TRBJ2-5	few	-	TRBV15	CATSNADRSPQETQYF	TGTGCCACCAGCAACGCGGACAGAAGCCCTCAAGAGACCCAGTACTTC
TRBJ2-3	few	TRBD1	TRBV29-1	CSVDRRDRGITDTQYF	TGCAGCGTCGACCGGCGGGACAGGGGTATCACAGATACGCAGTATTTT
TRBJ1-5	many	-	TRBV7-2	CASSLAEGRNQPQHF	TGTGCCAGCAGCTTAGCGGAGGGGAGGAATCAGCCCCAGCATTTT
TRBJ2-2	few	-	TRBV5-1	CASSLALLGGTGELFF	TGCGCCAGCAGCTTGGCACTCCTAGGGGGCACCGGGGAGCTGTTTTTT
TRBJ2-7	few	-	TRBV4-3	CASSQDPGTTYEQYF	TGCGCCAGCAGCCAAGATCCCGGGACAACTTACGAGCAGTACTTC
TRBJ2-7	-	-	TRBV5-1	CASTPVGGREQYF	TGCGCCAGCACCCCCGTTGGGGGTCGTGAGCAGTACTTC
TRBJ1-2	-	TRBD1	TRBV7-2	CASSSPGTGSYGYTF	TGTGCCAGCAGTAGTCCCGGGACAGGGAGCTATGGCTACACCTTC
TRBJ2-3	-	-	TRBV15	CATSRARLTFTDTQYF	TGTGCCACCAGCAGAGCACGGTTGACCTTTACAGATACGCAGTATTTT
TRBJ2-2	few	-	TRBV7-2	CASSLALGVFNTGELFF	TGTGCCAGCAGCTTAGCCTTAGGGGTCTTTAACACCGGGGAGCTGTTTTTT
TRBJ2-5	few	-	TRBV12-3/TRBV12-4	CASSNLVQEQETQYF	TGTGCCAGCAGCAACCTCGTACAGGAACAAGAGACCCAGTACTTC
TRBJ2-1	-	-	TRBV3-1	CASSQEREVSYNEQFF	TGTGCCAGCAGCCAAGAGAGGGAGGTCTCCTACAATGAGCAGTTCTTC
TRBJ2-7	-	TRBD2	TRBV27	CASIPPAGDEQYF	TGTGCCAGCATCCCGCCGGCGGGGGACGAGCAGTACTTC
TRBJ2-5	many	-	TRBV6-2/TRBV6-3	CASSYAQSDRSQETQYF	TGTGCCAGCAGTTACGCCCAAAGCGACAGGTCCCAAGAGACCCAGTACTTC
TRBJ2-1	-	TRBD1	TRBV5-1	CASSLDRTGRNNEQFF	TGCGCCAGCAGCTTGGATAGGACAGGACGGAACAATGAGCAGTTCTTC
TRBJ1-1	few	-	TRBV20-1	CSARGVTGTRTEAFF	TGCAGTGCTAGGGGGGTTACGGGGACACGAACTGAAGCTTTCTTT
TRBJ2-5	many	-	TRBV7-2	CASSLDSRGGETQYF	TGTGCCAGCAGCTTAGATAGCAGGGGGGGAGAGACCCAGTACTTC
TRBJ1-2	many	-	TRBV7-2	CASSLDSLSNYGYTF	TGTGCCAGCAGCCTCGACAGTCTCTCTAACTATGGCTACACCTTC
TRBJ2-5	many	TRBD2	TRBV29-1	CSVETSGGTQYF	TGCAGCGTTGAAACTAGCGGGGGGACCCAGTACTTC